The source of this T cell receptor (beta chain) is a study of blood T cell repertoires in COVID-19. The V gene lost 8 bases and the J gene lost 10 bases, with 14 bases spanning the gap. The CDR3 runs to 11 residues. Method: immunoSEQ multiplex PCR; TCRdb's copy keeps in-frame clones and lacks some. The sample includes about 73,000 clones, approximately 80% of them seen just once. Material for sequencing was peripheral blood. The chain uses TRBV12-3 or TRBV12-4 and TRBJ1-1; D might be TRBD1 (6 bases). The sequence was obtained from a woman aged 55-69 years with acute or convalescent COVID-19. DNA for the CDR3: TGTGCCAGCGGGACACGCTCGAGAGCTTTCTTT. Translation gives CASGTRSRAFF.